This T cell receptor (beta chain) was found in a study of T cell responses to AZD1222 COVID-19 vaccine (dated by TCRdb to the early 2020s). Study-wide context: AZD1222 recipients whose second dose came at about 4 weeks and those whose second dose came at about 12 weeks were combined into one group, since spike-specific TCR depth and breadth did not differ between the two schedules. TCR sequencing was performed for 230 to 250 trial participants, of whom around 200 were given two doses of AZD1222 and some 26 were given two doses of MenACWY control vaccine. Trial participants were enrolled by age into 18-55, 56-69 and 70-plus year subgroups, with roughly 160, 29 and 62 TCR-sequenced participants respectively.

V lost 0 bases and J lost 2 bases; the stretch between them is 8 bases long. From a lookup of the germline V gene (reference sequence), CDR1 and CDR2 are SEHNR and FQNEAQ. The CDR3 holds 15 amino acids from the cysteine to the phenylalanine. The read is trimmed to its CDR3 DNA, 45 bases read in frame from base 1. Turning to this clone: Its antigen has not been determined. Base qualities are not at hand, and no much larger clone is one base apart.

The CDR3 regions of human TCRbeta chains were analyzed by immunosequencing. Concerning the study's data processing: TCRs in the repertoires were compared against a reference library of SARS-CoV-2-specific TCRs that had been generated with the MIRA antigen-specificity platform. Breadth was defined as the fraction of unique TCRs that were SARS-CoV-2-associated, and depth was defined as the fraction of total T cells that were SARS-CoV-2-associated. Using the MIRA data, every spike-specific TCR was mapped to the spike region that the TCR reacted to and assigned to either a CD4 or a CD8 class. Log10-transformed breadth and depth values were compared by one-way ANOVA with Sidak's multiple comparisons tests. Here the immuneACCESS table is served through TCRdb, limited to in-frame sequences with V and J called. Missing clones are a known gap in these copies; in checked studies unresolved V genes cover under half, and the rest lacks a known reason. The DNA gave D and trimming, while V, J and clone size come from that table. In all, the sample holds tens of thousands of clones, and approximately 90% of those were seen once. The ten largest clones capture less than 3% of the sample.

Results and caveats for the whole study, not just this receptor: The 56-69-year group was small, and its depth increase did not reach significance, likely because of low power. Only five or six AZD1222 recipients were SARS-CoV-2 seropositive at baseline, limiting conclusions about previously exposed vaccinees. Epitopes outside the regions mutated in the B.1.351 and B.1.1.7 variants were reportedly recognized by nearly half of the unique spike-specific TCRs. A significant rise in spike-specific TCR breadth and depth was observed after two AZD1222 doses relative to day 0 and relative to MenACWY recipients. Vaccine-associated CD4 TCRs spanned the whole spike protein, with dominant responses in regions 160-218 and 743-854. Because no day 14 peak-response samples were available, repertoires were characterized only after the peak T cell response. Participants were mostly white British and included more females than males, and it was suggested by the authors that clonal diversity may have been underestimated.

The time point label, read with the paper, signifies: baseline before first vaccination. Vaccinee samples were obtained from the UK trials COV001 and COV002, which included a single-blind randomized controlled phase 2/3 trial of AZD1222 (ChAdOx1 nCoV-19) in healthy adults. For TCRbeta chain sequencing, PBMC samples from trial participants were taken at day 0 and at day 28 after the second dose. The source material was peripheral blood, sampled on day 0 of AZD1222 vaccination. The sequence came from an adult in good health. The V gene is TRBV7-9 and the J gene is TRBJ1-3, with TRBD1 tentatively as D gene (5 bases match). The CDR3 in this case is CASSLAWGPGNTIYF. Read as DNA, the sequence is TGTGCCAGCAGCTTAGCCTGGGGCCCTGGAAACACCATATATTTT.